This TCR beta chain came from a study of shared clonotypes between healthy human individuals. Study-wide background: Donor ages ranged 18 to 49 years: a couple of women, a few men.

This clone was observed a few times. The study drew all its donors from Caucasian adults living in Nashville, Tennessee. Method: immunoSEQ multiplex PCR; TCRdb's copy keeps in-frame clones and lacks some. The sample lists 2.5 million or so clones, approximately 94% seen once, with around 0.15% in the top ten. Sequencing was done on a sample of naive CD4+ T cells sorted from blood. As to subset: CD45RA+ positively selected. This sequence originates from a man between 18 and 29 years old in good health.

The CDR3 protein is CASSLTRDYYGYTF. CDR3 nucleotides: TGTGCCAGCAGCTTAACCAGGGATTACTATGGCTACACCTTC. The rearrangement links TRBV11-2 to TRBJ1-2; D possibly corresponds to TRBD1 (5 bases). CDR3 length: 14 amino acids. The germline CDR1 and CDR2 sequences are SGHAT and FQNNGV. V dropped 2 bases and J dropped 3 bases, with 10 bases sitting between them.